Sequencing of this T cell receptor beta chain was carried out in a study of blood T cell repertoires in COVID-19. As for the study in general: Specimens from acute and convalescent COVID-19 originated in the United States, Italy and Spain. T cells, B-cell-depleted T cells, or PBMCs provided the cDNA or gDNA that served as material.

This clone was seen just once. In the study's own analysis: The authors estimated nucleated cell counts from reference gene primer amplification. Sequenced by immunoSEQ multiplex PCR; TCRdb stores in-frame clones only, minus some. V and J calls and clone size are as listed in that table; D and trimming were resolved from the DNA. This sample has fewer than 85,000 clones, with roughly four fifths found just once. With 5 bases clipped from V and 7 bases from J, the junction kept 9 bases outside the gene matches. The CDR3 is 15 amino acids. The V gene's germline CDR1 is SGHDT and CDR2 YYEEEE. The sequencing input was peripheral blood. The receptor comes from an older woman with acute or convalescent COVID-19. The chain has TRBV5-6 and TRBJ1-2; the match to TRBD1 covers 12 bases. The CDR3 loop is CASSRRDRGLFGYTF. CDR3 nucleotides: TGTGCCAGCAGTCGGCGGGACAGGGGGCTATTTGGCTACACCTTC.